This T cell receptor (beta chain) appears in the sequencing data of a study of cytomegalovirus exposure and HLA in healthy donors. The repertoire was sequenced with immunoSEQ multiplex PCR; TCRdb's copy has only in-frame clones and lacks some. The sample gives under 400,000 clones, roughly 86% of which show up once; roughly 0.96% is in the top ten. Germline values: CDR1 MGHRA, CDR2 YSYEKL. This CDR3 contains 17 residues. The V end was cut by 0 bases, the J end by 0 bases, with 12 bases between. The donors were in the roughly 130-subject validation cohort, distinct from the 666-subject first cohort. This clone has a single count. Its antigen is undetermined. Study observations and caveats: Reported performance of the classifier showed diagnosis of cytomegalovirus status with high specificity and sensitivity. Testing in vitro showed three CMV-associated chains specific for CMV antigens.

The rearrangement links TRBV4-1 to TRBJ2-1; weak D call: TRBD2 (6 bases). The receptor comes from a man aged 25-40 years in good health and CMV-seronegative. Sequences were obtained from PBMCs. The CDR3 reads CASSQDPWGVSYNEQFF. DNA of the CDR3: TGCGCCAGCAGCCAAGATCCATGGGGGGTCTCCTACAATGAGCAGTTCTTC.